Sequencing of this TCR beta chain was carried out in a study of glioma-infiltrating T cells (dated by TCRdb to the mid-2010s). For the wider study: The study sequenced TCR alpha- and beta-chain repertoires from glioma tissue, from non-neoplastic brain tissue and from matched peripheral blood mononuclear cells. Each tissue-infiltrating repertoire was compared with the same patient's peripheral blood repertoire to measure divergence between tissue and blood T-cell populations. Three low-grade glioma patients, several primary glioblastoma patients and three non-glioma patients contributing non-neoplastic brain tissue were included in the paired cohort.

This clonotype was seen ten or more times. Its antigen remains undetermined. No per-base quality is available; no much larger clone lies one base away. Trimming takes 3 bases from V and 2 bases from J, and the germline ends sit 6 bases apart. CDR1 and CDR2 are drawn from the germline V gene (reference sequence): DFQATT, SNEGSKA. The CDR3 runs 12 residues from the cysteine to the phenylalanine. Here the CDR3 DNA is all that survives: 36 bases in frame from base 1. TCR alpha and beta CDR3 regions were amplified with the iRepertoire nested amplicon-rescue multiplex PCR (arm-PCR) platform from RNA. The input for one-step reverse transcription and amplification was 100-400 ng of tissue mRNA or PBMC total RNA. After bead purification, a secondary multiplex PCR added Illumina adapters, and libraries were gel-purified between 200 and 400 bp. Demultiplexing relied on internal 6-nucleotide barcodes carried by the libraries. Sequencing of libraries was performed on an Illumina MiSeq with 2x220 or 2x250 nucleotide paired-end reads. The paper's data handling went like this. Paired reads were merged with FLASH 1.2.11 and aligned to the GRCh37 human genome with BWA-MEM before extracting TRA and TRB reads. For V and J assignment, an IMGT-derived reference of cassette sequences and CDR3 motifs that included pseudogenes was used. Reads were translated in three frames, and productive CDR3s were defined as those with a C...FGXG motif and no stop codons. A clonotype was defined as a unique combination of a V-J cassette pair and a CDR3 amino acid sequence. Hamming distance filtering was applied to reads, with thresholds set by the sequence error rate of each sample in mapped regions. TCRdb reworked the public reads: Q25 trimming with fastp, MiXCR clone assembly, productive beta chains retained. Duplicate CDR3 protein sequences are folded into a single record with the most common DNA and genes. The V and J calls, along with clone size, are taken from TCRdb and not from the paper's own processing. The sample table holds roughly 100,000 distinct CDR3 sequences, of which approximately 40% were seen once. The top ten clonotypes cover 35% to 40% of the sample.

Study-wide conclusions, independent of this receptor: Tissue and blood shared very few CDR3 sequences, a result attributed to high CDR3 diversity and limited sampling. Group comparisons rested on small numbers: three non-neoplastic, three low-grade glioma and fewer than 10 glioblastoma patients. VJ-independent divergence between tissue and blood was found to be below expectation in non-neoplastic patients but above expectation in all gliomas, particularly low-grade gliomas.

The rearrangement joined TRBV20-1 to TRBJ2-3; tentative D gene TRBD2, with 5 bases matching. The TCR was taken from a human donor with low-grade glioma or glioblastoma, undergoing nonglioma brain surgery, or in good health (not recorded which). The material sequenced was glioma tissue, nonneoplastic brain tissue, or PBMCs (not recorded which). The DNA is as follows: TGCAGTGCTAGCGGGAACACAGATACGCAGTATTTT. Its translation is CSASGNTDTQYF.